The clone carrying this T cell receptor (beta chain) was seen at least ten times. J was trimmed by 4 bases and V by 1 base; bases with no gene match: 10. The length of the CDR3 is 18 residues. Looked up from germline, CDR1 is SGHVS and CDR2 is FQNEAQ. A sample-barcoded 5' primer and a J-beta primer mix were used in a second PCR of roughly 7 to 12 cycles. TCRdb re-called the 5' RACE reads with MiXCR, one entry per CDR3 protein. The sample records about 700,000 distinct CDR3 sequences, roughly 30% being singletons. This entry is derived from a study of blood T cells in healthy people across ages. Sequencing was performed on blood. The receptor comes from a woman of 80 years or more in good health. This rearrangement joins TRBV7-8 to TRBJ2-3; 11 nucleotides agree with TRBD1. The CDR3: CASSLEGLWGQGADTQYF. The CDR3 region has the DNA TGTGCCAGCAGCTTAGAGGGATTGTGGGGACAGGGGGCAGATACGCAGTATTTT. Together with reference TRBV7-8 and TRBJ2-3, the CDR3 gives the full variable domain: GAGVSQSPRYKVAKRGQDVALRCDPISGHVSLFWYQQALGQGPEFLTYFQNEAQLDKSGLPSDRFFAERPEGSVSTLKIQRTQQEDSAVYLCASSLEGLWGQGADTQYFGPGTRLTVL.